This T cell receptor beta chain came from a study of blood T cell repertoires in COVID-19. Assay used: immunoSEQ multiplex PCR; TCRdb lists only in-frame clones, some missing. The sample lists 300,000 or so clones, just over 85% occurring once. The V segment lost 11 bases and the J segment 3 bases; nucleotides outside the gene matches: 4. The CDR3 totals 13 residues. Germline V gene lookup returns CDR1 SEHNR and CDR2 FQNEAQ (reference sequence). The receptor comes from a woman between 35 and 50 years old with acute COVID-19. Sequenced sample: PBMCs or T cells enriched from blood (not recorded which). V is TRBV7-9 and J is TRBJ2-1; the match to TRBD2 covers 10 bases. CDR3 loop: CAVQRGGYNEQFF. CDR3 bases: TGTGCCGTGCAGCGGGGGGGCTACAATGAGCAGTTCTTC.